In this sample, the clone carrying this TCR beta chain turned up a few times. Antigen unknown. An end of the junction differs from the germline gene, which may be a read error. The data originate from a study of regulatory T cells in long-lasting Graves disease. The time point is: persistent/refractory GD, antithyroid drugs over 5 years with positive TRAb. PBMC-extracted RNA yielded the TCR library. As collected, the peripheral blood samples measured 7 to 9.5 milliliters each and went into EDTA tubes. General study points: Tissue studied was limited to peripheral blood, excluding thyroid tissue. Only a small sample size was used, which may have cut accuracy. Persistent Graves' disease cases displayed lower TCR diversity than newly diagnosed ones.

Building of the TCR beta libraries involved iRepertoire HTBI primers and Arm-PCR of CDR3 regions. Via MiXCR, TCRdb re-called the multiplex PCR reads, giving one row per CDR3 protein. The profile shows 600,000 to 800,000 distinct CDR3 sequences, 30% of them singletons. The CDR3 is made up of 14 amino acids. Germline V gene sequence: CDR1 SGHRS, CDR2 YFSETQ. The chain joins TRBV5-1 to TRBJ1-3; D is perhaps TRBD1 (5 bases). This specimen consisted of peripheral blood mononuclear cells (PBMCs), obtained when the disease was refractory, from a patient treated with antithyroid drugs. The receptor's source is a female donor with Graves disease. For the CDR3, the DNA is TGTGCCAGCAGTCCCGGGGGTACAGGAAACACCATATATTTT. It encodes CASSPGGTGNTIYF.